This paragraph reports one T cell receptor (beta chain). This record comes from a study of regulatory T cells in long-lasting Graves disease. Relying on iRepertoire HTBI primers and Arm-PCR of CDR3 regions, the team built TCR beta libraries. TCRdb processed the multiplex PCR reads anew with MiXCR; each CDR3 protein has one entry. The sample includes about 440,000 distinct CDR3 sequences, 15% to 20% of them seen just once. The V and J ends lost 1 base and 0 bases respectively, with 13 bases between them. The CDR3 is 17 residues long. Germline V gives CDR1 LNHDA, CDR2 SQIVND (reference sequence). Described time point: newly diagnosed GD, antithyroid drugs for less than 3 months. PBMC-derived RNA was used for the TCR library. Guidelines of the American Thyroid Association were used to diagnose Graves' disease. As collected, the peripheral blood samples measured about 9.6 milliliters each and went into EDTA tubes.

These data were likewise used in another study, on T cells in Graves' hyperthyroidism and ophthalmopathy. That report notes: The diagnoses drew upon clinical symptoms, serum thyroxine and TRAb, thyroid ultrasound and orbital computed tomography. Stable hyperthyroidism and ophthalmopathy were separated using 13 V-J signatures.

The specimen comprised peripheral blood mononuclear cells (PBMCs), sampled at new diagnosis, from a patient treated with antithyroid drugs. The receptor comes from a young woman with Graves disease. The J gene is TRBJ1-3, the V gene TRBV19; unclear D gene. The CDR3 here is CASSIGEVDFSGNTIYF. The DNA for the CDR3 is TGTGCCAGTAGTATAGGCGAAGTCGACTTCTCTGGAAACACCATATATTTT.